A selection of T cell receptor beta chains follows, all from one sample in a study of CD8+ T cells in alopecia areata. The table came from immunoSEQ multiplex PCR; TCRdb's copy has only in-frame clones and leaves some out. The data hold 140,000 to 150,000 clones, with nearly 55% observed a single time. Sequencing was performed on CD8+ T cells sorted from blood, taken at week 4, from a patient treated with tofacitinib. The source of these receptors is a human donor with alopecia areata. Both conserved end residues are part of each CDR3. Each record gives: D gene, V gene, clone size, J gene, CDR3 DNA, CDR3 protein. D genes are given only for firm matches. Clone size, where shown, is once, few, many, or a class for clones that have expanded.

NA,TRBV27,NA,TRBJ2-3,TGTGCCAGCAGTTTCGCCTATAGCGCAGATACGCAGTATTTT,CASSFAYSADTQYF
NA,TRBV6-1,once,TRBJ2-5,TGTGCCAGCAGTGAAAGAGAGGTTGGTTTCCAAGAGACCCAGTACTTC,CASSEREVGFQETQYF
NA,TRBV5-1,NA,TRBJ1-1,TGCGCCAGCAGCACTTATCCAGGACAACAGAACACTGAAGCTTTCTTT,CASSTYPGQQNTEAFF
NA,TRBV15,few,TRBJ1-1,TGTGCCACCAGCAGGGAAGGGGCGACAGAAGCTTTCTTT,CATSREGATEAFF
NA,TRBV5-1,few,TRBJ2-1,TGCGCCAGCAGCTTAGCGACGGCTATGAATGAGCAGTTCTTC,CASSLATAMNEQFF
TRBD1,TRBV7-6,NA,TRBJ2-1,TGTGCCAGCAGCTCAGGGACAGCCCAAAACTCCTACAATGAGCAGTTCTTC,CASSSGTAQNSYNEQFF
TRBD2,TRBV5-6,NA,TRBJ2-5,TGTGCCAGCAGCTGGGGGACTAGCCACCAAGAGACCCAGTACTTC,CASSWGTSHQETQYF
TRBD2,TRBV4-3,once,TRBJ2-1,TGCGCCAGCAGTTTAAAACTAGCGGGGGGTAGGAATGAGCAGTTCTTC,CASSLKLAGGRNEQFF
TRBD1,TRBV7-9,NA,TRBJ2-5,TGTGCCAGCAGCCCACGGACAGGGGGCGGTGTGACCCAGTACTTC,CASSPRTGGGVTQYF
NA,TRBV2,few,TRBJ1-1,TGTGCCAGCCTCGTACCGGAGGGGAAGAACACTGAAGCTTTCTTT,CASLVPEGKNTEAFF
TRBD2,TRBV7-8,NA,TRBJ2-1,TGTGCCAGCAGCTTAAGGGTGTCAGGGAGGGACGATGAGCAGTTCTTC,CASSLRVSGRDDEQFF
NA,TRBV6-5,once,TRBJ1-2,TGTGCCAGCACCCCAGGGCCGGCCTATGGCTACACCTTC,CASTPGPAYGYTF
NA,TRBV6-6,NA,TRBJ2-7,TGTGCCAGCAGTTACTCGACAGCCTACGAGCAGTACTTC,CASSYSTAYEQYF
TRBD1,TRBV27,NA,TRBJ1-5,TGTGCCAGCAGCCTGGGACAGGGGGGCAATCAGCCCCAGCATTTT,CASSLGQGGNQPQHF